Described below is a single T cell receptor beta chain sequence and its context. The antigen is unknown. TCRdb keeps only in-frame clones here, not all; method: immunoSEQ multiplex PCR. The sample holds some 97,000 clones, approximately 83% seen once. PCR or immunohistochemistry showed mismatch repair deficiency in every enrolled patient. The TCR-sequenced patients were a few responders to pembrolizumab. Germline V gene data show CDR1 as MNHEY and CDR2 as SMNVEV (reference sequence). The CDR3 is 15 residues long. V was clipped by 6 bases and J by 2 bases; unmatched bases: 9. This sample was taken from a study of PD-1 blockade in mismatch repair-deficient tumors. The wider study: All were previously treated, progressing patients with about 11 mismatch repair-deficient cancer types. The study, taken as a whole, reports: After pembrolizumab, tumor-resident clones rose rapidly, then generally contracted before radiologic responses.

This TCR derives from an adult with mismatch repair-deficient cancer. The material was peripheral blood, obtained approximately 35 weeks after starting pembrolizumab. The rearrangement links TRBV27 to TRBJ2-7, with 8 positions matching TRBD1. The CDR3 sequence is CASRRTGLPTYEQYF. CDR3 nucleotides: TGTGCCAGCAGACGGACAGGGCTCCCTACCTACGAGCAGTACTTC.